This TCR beta chain was sequenced during a study of T cell repertoires in cytomegalovirus infection. Across the whole study: Carrying CMV and the relevant HLA type showed in public TCR beta signatures. Study-level points and caveats: It was HLA-C-restricted CMV-specific TCR beta clonotypes that dominated the response ex vivo.

TCRdb called the reads again in MiXCR, with one record for every CDR3 protein. The sample yields some 150,000 distinct CDR3 sequences, 23% seen once. Trimming removed 8 bases from V and 6 bases from J; junction bases left unmatched: 5. Germline lookup yields CDR1 SEHNR and CDR2 FQNEAQ (reference sequence). CDR3 length: 12 amino acids. For this clonotype: What it binds is unknown.

The sequencing sample was made of PBMCs. This receptor was identified in a human donor in good health (CMV status not recorded). Some clones in this sample may be carry-over from other donors' samples. The chain recombines TRBV7-9 with TRBJ2-3; 7 bases align to TRBD2. CDR3 loop: CASESGGDTQYF. CDR3 nucleotides: TGTGCCAGCGAGTCCGGGGGGGATACGCAGTATTTT.